This T cell receptor beta chain was found in a study of blood T cell repertoires in COVID-19. TCRdb's copy holds only in-frame clones and misses some; the assay was immunoSEQ multiplex PCR. Among fewer than 350,000 clones, approximately 91% were seen once, and the ten largest hold roughly 2.1%. CDR1 MNHNS and CDR2 SASEGT come from the germline V gene. V lost 3 bases and J lost 7; bases outside the gene matches: 11. The CDR3 is 16 amino acids. Participants were aged about 18 to 95 years, lived in roughly 23 US areas, and enrolled virtually. Donors were grouped by their self-reported clinical history. The clonotype comes from a middle-aged woman with acute COVID-19. The V gene is TRBV6-1, the J gene TRBJ2-5, with 10 nucleotides matching TRBD2. The sample comprised PBMCs or T cells enriched from blood (not recorded which). The CDR3: CASSDAALAGAGTQYF. CDR3 sequence (DNA): TGTGCCAGCAGTGATGCCGCCCTAGCGGGAGCAGGGACCCAGTACTTC.